The text below deals with one TCR beta chain. Its antigen is currently unknown. Stability required unchanged lesions during the previous 6 months. Patients had received no treatment within the previous three months. These data are taken from a study of resident and recirculating memory T cells in vitiligo. General observations from the study: TCR sequences were not conserved across biopsy sites or patients. No single dominant TCR clone appeared; lesion clonality varied.

The CDR3 contains 15 residues. V was shortened by 0 bases and J by 4 bases, with 12 bases between the two germline ends. CDR1 is MNHNY, CDR2 SVGAGI, per germline (reference sequence). Only in-frame clones appear in the TCRdb table, and some are missing; sequencing was by immunoSEQ multiplex PCR. The table includes tens of thousands of clones, approximately 89% detected once. This sequence was found in a male donor with vitiligo. V is TRBV6-6 and J is TRBJ2-5, with D possibly being TRBD1 (6 bases). The sample consisted of blood. Written as DNA, the CDR3 is TGTGCCAGCAGTTACTCGACGACAGGAGGAGAGACCCAGTACTTC. It is translated as CASSYSTTGGETQYF.